A selection of T cell receptor beta chains follows, all from one sample in a study of CD8+CD57+ T cells in acquired aplastic anemia. Each CDR3 protein gets one entry after TCRdb re-called the reads with MiXCR. The table shows hundreds of thousands of distinct CDR3 sequences, with 65% to 80% occurring only once. Sequencing was performed on sorted CD4+, CD8+, or CD8+CD57+ T cells (not recorded which) from PBMCs. The receptors stem from a human donor in good health, serving as a control. CDR3s include the opening cysteine and the closing phenylalanine or tryptophan. D genes are given only for firm matches. The size entry is marked missing in some rows and otherwise reads once, few, many or a size class.

D	size	J	V	DNA	CDR3
-	-	TRBJ2-3	TRBV20-1	TGCAGTGCTAGGCCGGGGGGCACTAGCACAGATACGCAGTATTTT	CSARPGGTSTDTQYF
TRBD1	-	TRBJ2-7	TRBV12-3/TRBV12-4	TGTGCCAGCAGTGGGGACAGGGGGAGCTCCTACGAGCAGTACTTC	CASSGDRGSSYEQYF
TRBD1	once	TRBJ1-2	TRBV7-9	TGTGCCAGCAGCTACGGGACAGCTAGGGGCTACACCTTC	CASSYGTARGYTF
TRBD1	once	TRBJ1-2	TRBV11-2	TGTGCCAGCAGTCTCTCCCTGGACAGGGATAGCTATGGCTACACCTTC	CASSLSLDRDSYGYTF
TRBD1	few	TRBJ2-3	TRBV24-1	TGTGCCACCCTTGAAGGACAGGGGGCAGATACGCAGTATTTT	CATLEGQGADTQYF
-	-	TRBJ1-4	TRBV25-1	TGTGCCAGCAGCTCGGGGGACTCCTACAATGAAAAACTGTTTTTT	CASSSGDSYNEKLFF
TRBD1	-	TRBJ1-1	TRBV7-9	TGTGCCAGCAGTCGACAGGGCGAAGCCTATGGCTACACCGAAGCTTTCTTT	CASSRQGEAYGYTEAFF
-	-	TRBJ1-2	TRBV7-8	TGTGCCAGCAGCGTACGCCAGGCCCACTATGGCTACACCTTC	CASSVRQAHYGYTF
-	-	TRBJ2-7	TRBV5-1	TGCGCCAGCAGCCCGGGGCAGAACCATGAGCAGTACTTC	CASSPGQNHEQYF
TRBD2	many	TRBJ2-7	TRBV27	TGTGCCAGCAGCCGAGCGGGAGGCTACGAGCAGTACTTC	CASSRAGGYEQYF
-	-	TRBJ2-1	TRBV5-1	TGCGCCAGCAGCATACAGGGACGAGAGACGTTCTTC	CASSIQGRETFF
TRBD1	many	TRBJ2-2	TRBV29-1	TGCAGCGGGAGACAGGGGGGAGCCGGGGAGCTGTTTTTT	CSGRQGGAGELFF
TRBD2	-	TRBJ2-3	TRBV2	TGTGCCAGCATGCTAGCGGGGGGGCCAGATACGCAGTATTTT	CASMLAGGPDTQYF
-	-	TRBJ2-3	TRBV20-1	TGCAGTGCGACGTGGGATGCCGAACACGATACGCAGTATTTT	CSATWDAEHDTQYF
TRBD1	many	TRBJ2-3	TRBV19	TGTGCCAGTACGACCGGGACAGGGTCAGATACGCAGTATTTT	CASTTGTGSDTQYF
-	-	TRBJ1-2	TRBV20-1	TGCAGTGCTAGAGATCGAGGGCAAGCCGTCTATGGCTACACCTTC	CSARDRGQAVYGYTF
-	-	TRBJ1-1	TRBV9	TGTGCCAGCAGCGAAGCTACGAGGGAGAGTTCAGATACTGAAGCTTTCTTT	CASSEATRESSDTEAFF
-	-	TRBJ2-7	TRBV11-1	TGTGCCAGCAGCCCATCGGGGTTCTACGAGCAGTACTTC	CASSPSGFYEQYF
-	-	TRBJ1-2	TRBV29-1	TGCAGCGTTGTAAGACGTGGTGGCTACACCTTC	CSVVRRGGYTF
-	-	TRBJ1-2	TRBV7-2	TGTGCCAGCAGCTTACTGGGATATGGCTACACCTTC	CASSLLGYGYTF
-	many	TRBJ2-1	TRBV20-1	TGCAGTGCTAGCCGGACACCGAATTACAATGAGCAGTTCTTC	CSASRTPNYNEQFF
TRBD2	-	TRBJ2-7	TRBV12-3/TRBV12-4	TGTGCCAGCAATCAGTCGGGACTAGTCTACGAGCAGTACTTC	CASNQSGLVYEQYF
-	few	TRBJ1-1	TRBV30	TGTGCCTGGAGTTTAGGGCTGGGGCGCGTCACTGAAGCTTTCTTT	CAWSLGLGRVTEAFF
-	-	TRBJ1-6	TRBV15	TGTGCCAGCAGCAGACGACACGGGAGGAGTTCACCCCTCCACTTT	CASSRRHGRSSPLHF
-	-	TRBJ1-5	TRBV7-8	TGTGCCAGCAGCAGAGACAGTAGCTACTACGAGCAGTACTATTTT	CASSRDSSYYEQYYF
-	-	TRBJ2-6	TRBV25-1	TGTGCCAGCAGTACTCCTGCAGGGGCCAACGTCCAGAATTTC	CASSTPAGANVQNF
-	-	TRBJ2-7	TRBV20-1	TGCAGTGCTAGAGAGTCCCTCCAGGACAACGAGCAGTACTTC	CSARESLQDNEQYF
TRBD1	few	TRBJ1-5	TRBV19	TGTGCCAGCAGTTACCACAGGGGTAGCAATCAGCCCCAGCATTTT	CASSYHRGSNQPQHF
-	once	TRBJ1-6	TRBV5-4	TGTGCCAGCAGCTTGGACAGGGCCAGCTCCTATAATTCACCCCTCCACTTT	CASSLDRASSYNSPLHF
-	once	TRBJ2-3	TRBV9	TGCGCCAGCAGCCAGGGGCGTCGGGACTCAGCTGCGCAGTATTTT	CASSQGRRDSAAQYF
-	once	TRBJ2-7	TRBV7-2	TGTGCCAGCAGCCCCGACAGACACAATGAGCAGGAGCAGTACTTC	CASSPDRHNEQEQYF
-	once	TRBJ1-1	TRBV7-2	TGTGCCAGCAGCCCAAGGAAAGGGAACACTGAAGCTTTGTTT	CASSPRKGNTEALF
-	-	TRBJ1-1	TRBV9	TGTGCCAGCAGCGTTACCGGGACTAGTCGCACAGATATCTTT	CASSVTGTSRTDIF
-	many	TRBJ1-1	TRBV20-1	TGCAGTGCTAGGATTTGGGGCACTGAAGCTTTCTTT	CSARIWGTEAFF
TRBD2	-	TRBJ2-7	TRBV7-2	TGTGCCAGCAGCTGGAGTTCACTAGCGGGGACCTCCTACCAGTACTTC	CASSWSSLAGTSYQYF
TRBD1	many	TRBJ1-1	TRBV10-2	TGCGCCAGCAGTGACCAGGGGGCGAGGACTGAAGCTTTCTTT	CASSDQGARTEAFF
-	-	TRBJ2-3	TRBV7-3	TGTGCCAGCAGCTTAACGGGAGGCACAGATACGCAGTATTTT	CASSLTGGTDTQYF
-	-	TRBJ1-6	TRBV19	TGTGCCAGTAGTAACGGCTCGGTACCTCTGGGTTCACCCCTCCACTTT	CASSNGSVPLGSPLHF
-	-	TRBJ2-5	TRBV7-6	TGTGCCAGCAGCTCCCACAGTCTTGCATGGCTACACCTTCACTTC	CASSSHSLAWLHLHF
-	many	TRBJ2-3	TRBV4-2	TGTGCCAGCAGCCAAGAAGTCGAATCCCAATGGGATACGCAGTATTTT	CASSQEVESQWDTQYF